This is a list of T cell receptor beta chains from one sample in a study of T cells in narcolepsy. The method was immunoSEQ multiplex PCR; TCRdb's version includes in-frame clones alone and lacks a portion of them. The table has some 30,000 clones, about four fifths seen once; the top ten hold 0.5% to 0.85%. What was sequenced was memory (CD45RA-) CD4+ T cells from blood. These receptors all come from a human donor in good health. The CDR3 runs from the conserved cysteine through the conserved F or W. A D gene is named only where the DNA matches it firmly. The listing skips clone size in some rows; elsewhere it reads once, few, many or a size class.

NA	TRBV9	TRBJ2-3	NA	TGTGCCAGCAGCGTAGTTGCTAGCTATGCAGATACGCAGTATTTT	CASSVVASYADTQYF
NA	TRBV19	TRBJ2-5	NA	TGTGCACCAAGCATGACAGCCCAAGAGACCCAGTACTTC	CAPSMTAQETQYF
NA	TRBV29-1	TRBJ2-1	NA	TGCAGCGCCGACCCCGGGCAGTTCTTC	CSADPGQFF
TRBD1	TRBV27	TRBJ1-6	once	TGTGCCAGCAGTTTAGTGACACCGGACAGGGTGAATTCACCCCTCCACTTT	CASSLVTPDRVNSPLHF
NA	TRBV7-2	TRBJ2-5	once	TGTGCCAGCAGGCCCCGGGCGGAAGAGACCCAGTACTTC	CASRPRAEETQYF
NA	TRBV7-9	TRBJ1-1	few	TGTGCCAGCAGCTTTCGACAGTACGAAGCTTTCTTT	CASSFRQYEAFF
TRBD1	TRBV19	TRBJ1-1	few	TGTGCCAGTACCATACTCCGGGACAGGGTGGGTGAAGCTTTCTTT	CASTILRDRVGEAFF
TRBD2	TRBV28	TRBJ2-3	NA	TGTGCCAGCAGTCCCATGACTAGCTCTAGCACAGATACGCAGTATTTT	CASSPMTSSSTDTQYF
NA	TRBV5-1	TRBJ2-2	NA	TGCGCCAGCAGCCCCACCTCAGGGCAGGGCACCGGGGAGCTGTTTTTT	CASSPTSGQGTGELFF
NA	TRBV4-1	TRBJ2-1	few	TGCGCCAGCAGCCAAGACCCCTATGCACAGGGCTCCTACAATGAGCAGTTCTTC	CASSQDPYAQGSYNEQFF
TRBD1	TRBV5-1	TRBJ2-3	NA	TGCGCCAGCAGCTTGTCAGACAGGGGGCGGACAGATACGCAGTATTTT	CASSLSDRGRTDTQYF